The TCR beta chain described here comes from a study of cytomegalovirus exposure and HLA in healthy donors. As for the study in general: In a later analysis, it was reported that the approximately 110 validation repertoires had been produced on the same platform as the 700 or so repertoires belonging to the first cohort. The study's findings and limits: TCR beta chains numbering more than 150 were designated cytomegalovirus-associated. Clusters of TCRs from the first cohort tended to co-occur in the roughly 120 validation repertoires (as a later analysis found).

From the approximately 120-subject validation cohort, which was separate from the approximately 670-subject first cohort, the donors were drawn. The V and J ends lost 4 bases and 10 bases, in that order; junction bases with no gene match: 5. This CDR3 is 13 amino acids long. Germline V gene lookup returns CDR1 MNHNY and CDR2 SVGAGI (reference sequence). A word on this clone: Its target is not known.

Using immunoSEQ multiplex PCR, the repertoire was profiled, and TCRdb retains in-frame clones only, with some absent. The data contain approximately 270,000 clones, more than 75% of them seen just once; the ten biggest clones take up about 12%. J is TRBJ1-1 and V is TRBV6-6, with TRBD1 identical over 11 bases. The specimen sequenced was PBMCs. The origin of this receptor is a young man in good health and CMV-seropositive. For the CDR3, the DNA is TGTGCCAGCAGTTGGACAGGGGGCGAGGGAGCTTTCTTT. Residues: CASSWTGGEGAFF.